This TCR beta chain was observed in a study of T cell repertoires in cytomegalovirus infection. Study-level information: It can be stated that public TCR beta signatures indicated CMV infection as well as a matching HLA type. Study results and caveats: Across the ex vivo response, the dominant clonotypes were HLA-C-restricted CMV-specific TCR beta clonotypes. The study identified carriers of CMV plus the relevant HLA from cumulative public TCR beta family frequency.

Via MiXCR, TCRdb re-called the reads, giving one row per CDR3 protein. The sample records about 150,000 distinct CDR3 sequences, about a quarter being singletons. There are many counts of this clonotype. Its specificity is unknown. Germline CDR1 and CDR2: SGHTA and FQGNSA. The CDR3 contains 12 residues. Trimming took off 0 bases at V and 11 bases at J, with 11 bases between the two ends. The V call is TRBV7-2, the J call TRBJ2-7; D not resolved. Input material: PBMCs. The clonotype comes from a human donor in good health (CMV status not recorded). Some clones in this sample may be carry-over from other donors' samples. For the CDR3, the DNA is TGTGCCAGCAGCTTAGCGACGGCTGAGGAGTACTTC. This translates into CASSLATAEEYF.